The entry below gives a single TCR beta chain sequence along with its context. Its antigen is still unknown. No base-level quality is on record; no much larger clone is a single base apart. The sequencer was an Illumina NovaSeq 6000. TCR cDNA was synthesized by 5'RACE template switching, which introduced a universal primer site and unique molecular identifiers. Priming for cDNA synthesis came from both the TCR alpha and TCR beta constant segments. Library amplification used two PCR steps, and the second PCR step added sample barcodes and sequencing adapters. Libraries were sequenced on Illumina HiSeq 2500 (2x100 bp) or NovaSeq (2x150 bp). As for how the authors treated the data: Reads were demultiplexed and collapsed into UMI consensus sequences with MIGEC, and V(D)J alignment was performed with MiXCR. Clonotypes responding to the vaccine were identified with edgeR on replicate PBMC samples, with the criteria of FDR below 0.01 and a log2 fold change above 5 up to day 15. CD4 or CD8 identity was assigned to each bulk clonotype according to whether the clonotype was present at higher abundance in the sequenced CD4 repertoire or the sequenced CD8 repertoire. The public reads were reanalyzed by TCRdb: fastp trimming at Q25, MiXCR alignment, in-frame beta chains only. Rows are combined by CDR3 protein, so each entry shows the most common genes and DNA. For this entry, the V and J calls and clone size follow TCRdb and not the study's own pipeline. The sample has 340,000 or so distinct CDR3 sequences on record, around 12% of them singletons. The ten largest clones capture approximately 3.3% of the sample.

These data come from a study of T cells after yellow fever vaccination (dated by TCRdb to the late 2010s). Turning to the overall study: Libraries from fractions with low cell numbers were prepared with the SMART-Seq v4 Ultra Low Input RNA kit. Blood was drawn at multiple timepoints before and after primary and secondary immunization, with bulk PBMC replicates and cell subsets isolated. To follow T-cell clones before and after primary and booster YFV17D yellow fever vaccination, bulk TCR alpha and beta repertoires were sequenced over time. The cohort comprised two healthy male donors, one aged 18 to 29 and one aged 30 to 39 years. What the authors observed across the whole study: Computational filtering was needed because FACS-sorted repertoires could contain abundant contaminating clonotypes from the bulk population. A small share of clonotypes was detected in both CD4 and CD8 compartments, with the overlap likely arising from convergent recombination. Most clones expanded after primary vaccination (almost 97% of CD4 and roughly 90% of CD8) were re-detected after the booster, suggesting that broad memory maintenance occurred. Compared with the primary T-cell response, the secondary T-cell response was weaker but faster, peaking on day 5 rather than day 15. Because only a couple of donors were included in the study, the extent to which the findings can be generalized is limited.

What this sample's treatment or condition label stands for: live attenuated yellow fever vaccine strain. PBMCs were isolated from peripheral blood using a standard Ficoll-Paque protocol. CD4 and CD8 T-cell fractions were isolated with Dynabeads CD4 and CD8 positive selection kits. TriZol was used to extract RNA from bulk PBMCs, CD4 and CD8 fractions, and dextramer-positive and dextramer-negative fractions. The origin of this receptor is a man between 18 and 29 years old who received the YFV17D yellow fever vaccine. Sequenced material: CD4+ T cells sorted from PBMCs, taken 15 days after the yellow fever booster vaccination.

The encoded CDR3 is CASSWGLAGAGFNTGELFF. Here is the DNA: TGCGCCAGCAGCTGGGGACTAGCGGGGGCCGGCTTCAACACCGGGGAGCTGTTTTTT. The chain is encoded by TRBV5-1 joined to TRBJ2-2, with TRBD2 identical over 14 junction bases. CDR1 SGHRS and CDR2 YFSETQ are derived from the germline V gene. The CDR3 runs 19 residues from the cysteine to the phenylalanine. The sequence is cut down to CDR3 DNA, 57 bases in frame from base 1. Trimming accounts for 3 bases at V and 2 bases at J, while the number of junction bases matched to no gene is 9.